This T cell receptor beta chain was captured in a study of early T cells in non-severe SARS-CoV-2 infection. Study context: Chains stayed unpaired after sequencing of bulk RNA from unsorted whole blood.

Individual cDNA molecules each received unique molecular identifiers attached to them. TCRdb re-called the 5' RACE reads with MiXCR, one entry per CDR3 protein. The sample gives some 71,000 distinct CDR3 sequences, about 9.4% of which show up once; about 5.6% is in the top ten. Trimming removed 1 base at V and 6 bases at J, with 12 bases between. CDR1 is SGHTA, CDR2 FQGTGA, per germline. This CDR3 is built from 14 residues. In its sample, this clonotype was seen a few times. Sequenced sample: whole blood. The receptor was isolated from an adult who was a healthcare worker with PCR-confirmed SARS-CoV-2 infection or an uninfected control (not recorded which). The chain links TRBV7-3 to TRBJ1-1; a weak D match, TRBD1 (5 bases). CDR3 DNA: TGTGCCAGCAGCTTAAACAGGATTGACCCTGAAGCTTTCTTT. Translated, it gives CASSLNRIDPEAFF.